These 3 T cell receptor beta chains share one sample of origin, sequenced in a study of cytotoxic CD8 clonotypes in ibrutinib-treated CLL. Clones were read by immunoSEQ multiplex PCR, and TCRdb kept only the in-frame ones, dropping some. The table lists 45,000 to 65,000 clones, around 78% of them singletons. This specimen consisted of PBMCs, obtained after 24 months of ibrutinib treatment. The receptor source for this set is a human donor with chronic lymphocytic leukemia.

The V and J genes are TRBV9 and TRBJ1-3; no reliable D call. The V end was cut by 2 bases, the J end by 0 bases, with 3 bases between. CDR1 is SGDLS, CDR2 YYNGEE, per germline. This CDR3 spans 13 amino acids. The CDR3 is CASSVSSGNTIYF. The DNA for the CDR3 is TGTGCCAGCAGCGTGAGCTCTGGAAACACCATATATTTT.

The rearrangement uses TRBV19 and TRBJ2-7, with a tentative D call TRBD2 (6 bases). Germline V gene sequence: CDR1 LNHDA, CDR2 SQIVND (reference sequence). V lost 2 bases, J lost 6 bases, and 14 bases lay in between. The CDR3 totals 14 residues. The CDR3 nucleotides are TGTGCCAGTAGTATAACCCCCCTCGGGGGCGAGCAGTACTTC. Amino acid sequence: CASSITPLGGEQYF.

The rearrangement joins TRBV5-1 to TRBJ2-7, with 8 nucleotides matching TRBD2. Looked up from germline, CDR1 is SGHRS and CDR2 is YFSETQ. The CDR3 contains 15 residues. With V trimmed by 0 bases and J by 5 bases, 7 bases remained unmatched. This CDR3 reads CASSLVGTSLDEQYF. DNA for the CDR3: TGCGCCAGCAGCTTGGTAGGGACTAGTCTCGACGAGCAGTACTTC.